This entry features one TCR beta chain sequence. The target antigen is unknown. This sample was taken from a study of T cell responses to AZD1222 COVID-19 vaccine. General study results and limits: Spike was spanned by vaccine-associated CD4 TCRs, with dominance at 160-218 and 743-854.

Whether given at about 4 or about 12 weeks, second doses were pooled. Only in-frame clones appear in the TCRdb table, and some are missing; sequencing was by immunoSEQ multiplex PCR. This table holds approximately 130,000 clones, around 86% found once. V shed 1 base and J shed 4 bases, with 10 bases lying between them. From germline, CDR1 is LNHNV and CDR2 YYDKDF (reference sequence). The CDR3 is 14 amino acids. Sequences were derived from peripheral blood, sampled 28 days after the second AZD1222 dose. V and J are TRBV15 and TRBJ1-1; tentative D call: TRBD1 (5 bases). The TCR originated in an adult who received the AZD1222 COVID-19 vaccine. The CDR3 bases are TGTGCCACCAGCAGAGGGGGACGGATCACTGAAGCTTTCTTT. Translating gives CATSRGGRITEAFF.